A single sample is the source of the 9 T cell receptor beta chains below, sequenced in a study of CD8 T cells in Susac syndrome. cDNA came from around 0.54 to 1 ug RNA primed by random hexamers. TCRdb re-derived calls from the immunoSEQ multiplex PCR reads in MiXCR, one entry per CDR3 protein. In the table there are 200,000 to 250,000 distinct CDR3 sequences, about 93% of which are singletons. The sample comprised CD8+ T cells from PBMCs. The origin of the receptors is a human donor with multiple sclerosis.

The rearrangement joins TRBV9 to TRBJ2-7, with 8 bases fitting TRBD2. CDR3 length: 16 residues. Germline assignment: CDR1 SGDLS and CDR2 YYNGEE. Trimming took 0 bases from V and 2 from J; bases not matched to a gene: 7. In DNA form, the CDR3 reads TGTGCCAGCAGCGTAGGATCTAGCGGGTACGCCTACGAGCAGTACTTC. This encodes CASSVGSSGYAYEQYF.

This chain joins TRBV6-2 or TRBV6-3 and TRBJ2-5, with TRBD1 identical over 8 bases. Germline V gene data show CDR1 as MNHEY and CDR2 as SVGEGT. The ends lost 2 bases at V and 5 bases at J; junction bases unmatched: 13. The CDR3 has 17 amino acids. The CDR3 bases are TGTGCCAGCAGTTACCACCCCCCAGGGGGCGAGGGGGAGACCCAGTACTTC. Protein: CASSYHPPGGEGETQYF.

V is TRBV6-5 and J is TRBJ2-7, with unresolved D. Looked up from germline, CDR1 is MNHEY and CDR2 is SVGAGI. V was trimmed by 3 bases and J by 12 bases, leaving 18 bases between them. This CDR3 has 13 residues. The CDR3 region is CASSYSPTGVGYF. The CDR3 DNA sequence: TGTGCCAGCAGTTATTCACCGACTGGAGTCGGGTACTTC.

The rearrangement joins TRBV20-1 to TRBJ2-1; a possible D gene is TRBD2 (6 bases). V was clipped by 5 bases and J by 4 bases, with 18 bases between them. This CDR3 region has 15 residues. Germline V lookup: CDR1 DFQATT, CDR2 SNEGSKA (reference sequence). The CDR3, as DNA: TGCAGTGCTCCCACGACGGGGGAAGGGTACAATGAGCAGTTCTTC. It is translated as CSAPTTGEGYNEQFF.

V usage is TRBV3-1 and J usage is TRBJ2-1; 9 bases align to TRBD2. With 4 bases clipped from V and 5 bases from J, the junction kept 6 bases outside the gene matches. This CDR3 is 15 amino acids long. The V gene's germline CDR1 is LGHDT and CDR2 YNNKEL (reference sequence). CDR3 residues: CASSPAGGLNNEQFF. CDR3 DNA sequence: TGTGCCAGCAGCCCGGCGGGGGGGCTAAACAATGAGCAGTTCTTC.

This clonotype occurred a few times. The chain combines TRBV7-6 with TRBJ2-5; the match to TRBD1 covers 7 bases. Germline CDR1 and CDR2: SGHVS and FNYEAQ. This CDR3 region has 15 residues. The J segment lost 3 bases and the V segment lost 5 bases, leaving 9 bases of the junction unmatched. As DNA, the CDR3 is TGTGCCAGCAGCCTAATCCGGGACAGAGAAGAGACCCAGTACTTC. Translation: CASSLIRDREETQYF. Looking up the rest from reference TRBV7-6 and TRBJ2-5 gives the full variable domain: GAGVSQSPRYKVTKRGQDVALRCDPISGHVSLYWYRQALGQGPEFLTYFNYEAQQDKSGLPNDRFSAERPEGSISTLTIQRTEQRDSAMYRCASSLIRDREETQYFGPGTRLLVL.

This chain uses TRBV20-1 with TRBJ2-1; a possible D gene is TRBD2 (5 bases). Between the trimmed V and J ends, which lost 0 bases and 6 bases, there was a span of 15 bases. This CDR3 has 15 amino acids. Per the germline V gene, CDR1 is DFQATT and CDR2 is SNEGSKA (reference sequence). The CDR3 bases are TGCAGTGCTAGAGAGCGAGCGGCCCCCTCCAATGAGCAGTTCTTC. Translating gives CSARERAAPSNEQFF.

This clonotype appeared a single time. This rearrangement joins TRBV11-2 to TRBJ2-2; 9 bases fit TRBD1. This CDR3 is 15 amino acids long. Germline values: CDR1 SGHAT, CDR2 FQNNGV. V lost 5 bases to trimming and J lost 7 bases; unmatched junction nucleotides: 8. The CDR3: CASSHRQGENGELFF. The CDR3 nucleotides are TGTGCCAGCAGCCATAGACAGGGGGAAAACGGGGAGCTGTTTTTT.

The chain combines TRBV7-9 with TRBJ2-3, with 9 positions matching TRBD1. J gave up 0 bases and V 6 bases, and 13 bases lay outside the gene matches. The germline CDR1 and CDR2 sequences are SEHNR and FQNEAQ (reference sequence). The CDR3 extends over 18 amino acids. The CDR3 sequence: CASSSLNGQGMSTDTQYF. The CDR3 DNA follows: TGTGCCAGCAGTTCCTTAAACGGACAGGGGATGAGCACAGATACGCAGTATTTT.